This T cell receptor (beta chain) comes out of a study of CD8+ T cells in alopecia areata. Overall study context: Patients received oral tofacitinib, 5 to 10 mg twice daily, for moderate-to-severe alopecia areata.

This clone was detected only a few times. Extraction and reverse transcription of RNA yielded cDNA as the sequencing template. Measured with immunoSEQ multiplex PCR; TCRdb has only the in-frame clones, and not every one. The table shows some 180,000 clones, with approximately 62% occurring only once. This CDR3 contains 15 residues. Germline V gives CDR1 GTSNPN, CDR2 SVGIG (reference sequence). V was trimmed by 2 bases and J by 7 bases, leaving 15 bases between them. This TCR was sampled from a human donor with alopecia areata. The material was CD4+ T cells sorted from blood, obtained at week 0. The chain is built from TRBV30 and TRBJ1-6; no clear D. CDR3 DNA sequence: TGTGCCTGGAGTTTGGTTGCAGGCAGGAATTCACCCCTCCACTTT. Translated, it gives CAWSLVAGRNSPLHF.